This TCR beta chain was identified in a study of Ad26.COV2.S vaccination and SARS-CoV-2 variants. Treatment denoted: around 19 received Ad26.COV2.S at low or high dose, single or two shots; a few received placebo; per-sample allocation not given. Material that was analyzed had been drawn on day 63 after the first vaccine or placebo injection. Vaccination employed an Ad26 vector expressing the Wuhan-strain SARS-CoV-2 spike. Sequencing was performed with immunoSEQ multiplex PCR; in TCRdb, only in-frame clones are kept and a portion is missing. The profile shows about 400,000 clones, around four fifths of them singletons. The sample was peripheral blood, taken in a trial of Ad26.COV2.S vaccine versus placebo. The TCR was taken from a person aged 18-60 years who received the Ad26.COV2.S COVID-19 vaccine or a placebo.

CDR3 region: CASSDPRVEEKLFF. The CDR3, as DNA: TGTGCCAGCAGTGACCCCAGGGTAGAGGAAAAACTGTTTTTT. The V and J genes are TRBV9 and TRBJ1-4; possibly TRBD1 for D (5 bases). The ends were cut back, 5 bases at V and 8 bases at J, with 16 bases in the middle. Germline lookup yields CDR1 SGDLS and CDR2 YYNGEE. The CDR3 is made up of 14 amino acids.